Listed below are T cell receptor beta chains from one sample, sequenced in a study of T cells in Graves' hyperthyroidism and ophthalmopathy. TCRdb used MiXCR to reprocess the multiplex PCR reads, holding one entry per CDR3 protein. In the table there are about 290,000 distinct CDR3 sequences, approximately 19% of which are singletons. Sequencing input: blood. The origin of the receptors is a man aged 45-65 years with Graves' ophthalmopathy. The CDR3 runs from the conserved cysteine through the conserved F or W. The order of the fields is clone size, V gene, D gene, J gene, CDR3 DNA, CDR3 protein. The D gene is left open where the match is weak. A row's size may be missing; if present it is once, few, many or a size class.

>many|TRBV28|.|TRBJ1-1
TGTGCCAGCAGTTTAATTACTCCGCTGAACACTGAAGCTTTCTTT
CASSLITPLNTEAFF
>many|TRBV2|.|TRBJ1-2
TGTGCCAGCAGTGGTTTAGAGCAGGAAAACTATGGCTACACCTTC
CASSGLEQENYGYTF
>.|TRBV19|TRBD1|TRBJ2-2
TGTGCCAGTAGGCAGACAGGGGGGAACACCGGGGAGCTGTTTTTT
CASRQTGGNTGELFF
>.|TRBV14|.|TRBJ1-2
TGTGCCAGCAGCCAAGATGTTGGTCACTATGGCTACACCTTC
CASSQDVGHYGYTF
>.|TRBV9|TRBD2|TRBJ2-3
TGTGCCAGCAGCGTACGGGCGGGAGAGGCAGATACGCAGTATTTT
CASSVRAGEADTQYF
>few|TRBV19|.|TRBJ1-5
TGTGCCAGTAGTCGCCCCGGACAGATGGGTCATCAGCCCCAGCATTTT
CASSRPGQMGHQPQHF
>many|TRBV5-5|TRBD1|TRBJ2-7
TGTGCCAGCAGCGGGACAGGGACCGATTACTACGAGCAGTACTTC
CASSGTGTDYYEQYF
>many|TRBV28|TRBD2|TRBJ2-1
TGTGCCAGCGTGGGTAGCGGGAGAGGGAATGAGCAGTTCTTC
CASVGSGRGNEQFF
>few|TRBV7-2|.|TRBJ2-7
TGTGCCAGCAGCGCCGACAGGTCTTTCTACGAGCAGTACTTC
CASSADRSFYEQYF
>.|TRBV7-6|.|TRBJ2-2
TGTGCCAGCAGCTACGGACTGAACACCGGGGAGCTGTTTTTT
CASSYGLNTGELFF
>.|TRBV7-9|.|TRBJ2-7
TGTGCCAGCAGCTTACGAGGGGAAACCCTCTACGAGCAGTACTTC
CASSLRGETLYEQYF
>many|TRBV3-1|.|TRBJ2-7
TGTGCCAGCAGCCTCTACCCCTACGAGCAGTACTTC
CASSLYPYEQYF
>many|TRBV5-1|.|TRBJ1-1
TGCGCCAGCAGCTTGGTTGGAGGGGCCAACACTGAAGCTTTCTTT
CASSLVGGANTEAFF
>.|TRBV6-2/TRBV6-3|.|TRBJ2-3
TGTGCCAGCAGTCCAGGGTCGAATACGCAGTATTTT
CASSPGSNTQYF
>.|TRBV3-1|.|TRBJ1-3
TGTGCCAGCAACCAGACCAGGGGAAACACCATATATTTT
CASNQTRGNTIYF
>many|TRBV28|TRBD1|TRBJ1-2
TGTGCCAGCGTCTCGGGACAGGGTGGCTACACCTTC
CASVSGQGGYTF
>.|TRBV24-1|.|TRBJ2-1
TGTGCCATCTCTAGGGGGGGAAAGAAGTTCTTC
CAISRGGKKFF
>many|TRBV24-1|TRBD1|TRBJ1-5
TGTGCCACCAGTGACGGAGACGAGGGACAGGGGGCTTATCAGCCCCAGCATTTT
CATSDGDEGQGAYQPQHF
>many|TRBV5-1|.|TRBJ2-7
TGCGCCAGCAGCCCGGAGTCCTGGAGCTACGAGCAGTACTTC
CASSPESWSYEQYF
>.|TRBV4-1|.|TRBJ2-7
TGCGCCAGCAGCCAGCTTGGGGGGAATAGTCGGAGACAGCAGTACTTC
CASSQLGGNSRRQQYF
>.|TRBV28|.|TRBJ1-2
TGTGCCACCTATGACAGTACAGTTAACTATGGCTACACCTTC
CATYDSTVNYGYTF
>many|TRBV28|TRBD1|TRBJ1-5
TGTGCCAGCAGTTACCCGACAGGGTTATATCAGCCCCAGCATTTT
CASSYPTGLYQPQHF
>.|TRBV18|.|TRBJ2-1
TGTCCCAGCTCACCCTCGACTAGAGGGGCCGGGCAGTTCTTC
CPSSPSTRGAGQFF
>few|TRBV20-1|.|TRBJ2-1
TGCAGTGCTTCGACCCTCTCGGAAAATGAGCAGTTCTTC
CSASTLSENEQFF
>many|TRBV5-1|.|TRBJ1-1
TGCGCCTCCGGACCCGAGGGGAACACTGAAGCTTTCTTT
CASGPEGNTEAFF
>once|TRBV28|TRBD1|TRBJ1-5
TGTGCCAGCAGCCTAACCCGGGACAGGGTAGACAATCAGCCCCAGCATTTT
CASSLTRDRVDNQPQHF
>.|TRBV6-1|TRBD1|TRBJ1-2
TGTGCCAGCAGTCTACAGGGGTACCGAGGCTACACCTTC
CASSLQGYRGYTF
>many|TRBV7-3|TRBD1|TRBJ1-2
TGTGCCAGCAGCTTTGGGGACAGGGGCGGCTACACCTTC
CASSFGDRGGYTF
>.|TRBV7-3|.|TRBJ2-1
TGTGCCAGCAGCTTATATACGGGGGACCAGCAGTTCTTC
CASSLYTGDQQFF
>many|TRBV3-1|TRBD1|TRBJ1-2
TGTGCCAGCAGCCCCTTGGACAGGCTGGCTAACTATGGCTACACCTTC
CASSPLDRLANYGYTF
>.|TRBV6-1|.|TRBJ2-7
TGTGCCAGCAGTGCGGCGACCATTTACGAGCAGTACTTC
CASSAATIYEQYF
>many|TRBV5-1|.|TRBJ2-7
TGCGCCAGCAGCTTCCAGGGTGCATACTCCTACGAGCAGTACTTC
CASSFQGAYSYEQYF
>many|TRBV18|.|TRBJ2-3
TGTGCCAGCTCACCACCGACCAAGGTGGATACGCAGTATTTT
CASSPPTKVDTQYF
>few|TRBV20-1|TRBD1|TRBJ1-2
TGCAGTGCTAAAACCCGGGACAGGGCCTACTATGGCTACACCTTC
CSAKTRDRAYYGYTF
>.|TRBV3-1|TRBD2|TRBJ2-1
TGTGCCAGCATTTCAGCGGGGCACAATGAGCAGTTCTTC
CASISAGHNEQFF
>.|TRBV2|.|TRBJ1-4
TGTGCCAGCCAGGGCCGGGAAAGGAATGAAAAACTGTTTTTT
CASQGRERNEKLFF
>.|TRBV19|TRBD1|TRBJ2-3
TGTGCCAGTAGTATAGAGGTCCCGGGACAGGGGTTGGTGTATACGCAGTATTTT
CASSIEVPGQGLVYTQYF
>.|TRBV5-1|.|TRBJ2-3
TGCGCCAGCGGTTCAATAACGGACACAGATACGCAGTATTTT
CASGSITDTDTQYF
>many|TRBV18|.|TRBJ1-1
TGTGCCACCTCGGGGGGCCGGAACACTGAAGCTTTCTTT
CATSGGRNTEAFF
>.|TRBV7-2|.|TRBJ1-1
TGTGCCAGCAGCTTAAACGGGGTGAACACTGAAGCTTTCTTT
CASSLNGVNTEAFF
>many|TRBV3-1|.|TRBJ1-5
TGTGCCAGCAGCCATGCGGCGAGCAATCAGCCCCAGCATTTT
CASSHAASNQPQHF
>few|TRBV3-1|.|TRBJ1-3
TGTGCCAGCAGCCAAGGACGGTTCTCTGGAAACACCATATATTTT
CASSQGRFSGNTIYF
>many|TRBV18|TRBD2|TRBJ2-1
TGTGCCAGCTCACCCTCCTCAGGAGCGGGAGGAAGGGGCGTACATGAGCAGTTCTTC
CASSPSSGAGGRGVHEQFF
>once|TRBV7-9|.|TRBJ2-3
TGTGCCAGCAGCTTAAGGGGTCCAGATACGCAGTATTTT
CASSLRGPDTQYF
>few|TRBV5-4|.|TRBJ2-1
TGTGCCAGCAGCTTTGTCCGGGACAACAATGAGCAGTTCTTC
CASSFVRDNNEQFF
>many|TRBV14|.|TRBJ2-1
TGTGCCAGCAGCAGTCTAGGGGGAATTGAGCAGTTCTTC
CASSSLGGIEQFF
>.|TRBV9|.|TRBJ2-1
TGTGCCAGCAGCGTTGGGGCTAGCGAAGGGAATGAGCAGTTCTTC
CASSVGASEGNEQFF
>.|TRBV28|.|TRBJ2-2
TGTGCCAGCAGTTTCCGCGACCGCCTCGGGGAGCTGTTTTTT
CASSFRDRLGELFF
>.|TRBV14|.|TRBJ2-1
TGTGCCAGCAGCCCCTCCCTAACCTACAATGAGCAGTTCTTC
CASSPSLTYNEQFF
>.|TRBV5-1|.|TRBJ2-1
TGCGCCAGCAGCTCGGACCCCGAGGGGGTGCAGTTCTTC
CASSSDPEGVQFF
>many|TRBV5-1|.|TRBJ2-7
TGCGCCAGTGGTGAGGGCTCCTACGAGCAGTACTTC
CASGEGSYEQYF